This TCR beta chain derives from a study of blood T cell repertoires in COVID-19 (dated by TCRdb to the early 2020s). At the level of the whole study: Samples covering the acute and convalescent phases of COVID-19 were provided by collaborators in the United States, Italy and Spain. The prospective study material was composed of cDNA or gDNA derived from T cells, B-cell-depleted T cells, or PBMCs. The dataset comprised deeply sampled blood TCRbeta repertoires from subjects exposed to, actively infected with, or recovered from COVID-19. The repertoires were released in a freely available public database meant as a resource for research on the immune response to SARS-CoV-2. Samples came from the ongoing ImmuneRACE study (first 160 participants) plus 1,254 subjects from 6 global collaborators. A de-identified subject ID, COVID-19 status, age in years and sex were almost always included in the sample metadata. Where HLA class I and class II types were available, the types were taken from metadata supplied by the sample provider, not from assay-based typing.

Participants in the prospective study were aged about 18 to 89 years, lived in under 30 United States geographic areas, and enrolled through a virtual design. In the prospective study, participants were assigned to cohorts based on the clinical history participants reported in a screening survey and a study questionnaire. In the prospective study, mobile phlebotomists collected whole blood, serum and a nasopharyngeal or oropharyngeal swab from each participant. Prospective study participants could optionally give additional blood draws and questionnaires over a roughly 2-month period. Before DNA extraction, blood samples from the prospective study were shipped at room temperature or frozen. TCRbeta CDR3 regions were amplified from genomic DNA by means of the immunoSEQ Assay, a bias-controlled multiplex PCR. The original pipeline was this. The number of nucleated cells in each sample was estimated by amplification of reference gene primers within the assay. To quantify the absolute abundance of each unique TCRbeta CDR3 rearrangement, sequence reads were collapsed and filtered. For each sample, productive Simpson clonality was calculated as the square root of Simpson's diversity index over productive rearrangements. Here the immuneACCESS table is served through TCRdb, limited to in-frame sequences with V and J called. Missing clones are a known gap in these copies; in checked studies unresolved V genes cover under half, and the rest lacks a known reason. D and trimming were read from the DNA, whereas the V and J calls and clone size are those reported in that table. The table for this sample lists about 190,000 clones; more than 65% of them were counted only once. 17% of the sample is taken by the ten largest.

What the authors observed across the whole study: The amount of clinical and demographic metadata varied by source and participant and was provided uncurated.

Measured from the cysteine to the phenylalanine, the CDR3 is 13 residues long. Solely the CDR3 DNA is kept, with 39 bases framed from the first base. According to the germline V gene, CDR1 reads KGHDR and CDR2 reads SFDVKD. V sheds 3 bases and J sheds 6 bases, leaving 8 bases between their ends. Regarding this clone: This receptor's antigen is unknown. No quality values exist for individual bases; no much larger clone is one base distant.

This TCR derives from a woman in her fifties or sixties with acute COVID-19. The chain couples TRBV24-1 to TRBJ1-5; the D gene cannot be named for sure. The sequenced sample consisted of PBMCs or T cells enriched from blood (not recorded which). The DNA sequence is as follows: TGTGCCACCAGTGATGGGCAGACTCAGCCCCAGCATTTT. This translates into CATSDGQTQPQHF.